This TCR beta chain was sequenced for a study of T cells in Graves' hyperthyroidism and ophthalmopathy. From germline, CDR1 is MDHEN and CDR2 SYDVKM. The CDR3 covers 16 residues. V gave up 4 bases and J gave up 5 bases; unmatched junction bases: 10. Researchers defined stable Graves' hyperthyroidism as no ophthalmopathy progression within 18 months. Amplified TCR beta CDR3 regions derived from RNA transcripts. First-round RT-PCR of the TCR CDR3 relied on the HTBI primer set. MiXCR, run by TCRdb on the multiplex PCR reads, gives a single entry per CDR3 protein. The sample shows under 650,000 distinct CDR3 sequences, around 15% of them seen only once. This clonotype was picked up many times.

The receptor was isolated from a woman aged 25-40 years with Graves' hyperthyroidism. The sample was blood. This sequence joins TRBV28 and TRBJ1-5, with 8 bases lining up with TRBD1. The CDR3 here is CASSSLRTGQDQPQHF. The CDR3 DNA follows: TGTGCCAGCAGTTCCCTTAGGACAGGGCAGGATCAGCCCCAGCATTTT.